Included here is one TCR beta chain sequence, with context. Its matching antigen is unknown. Clones were read by immunoSEQ multiplex PCR, and TCRdb kept only the in-frame ones, dropping some. The profile covers 60,000 to 75,000 clones, with over 80% appearing a single time and roughly 15% taken by the ten largest. The CDR3 covers 16 residues. The V and J ends lost 0 bases and 9 bases respectively, with 18 bases between them. Germline CDR1 SNHLY, CDR2 FYNNEI. This record comes from a study of OX40 agonist ivuxolimab in advanced cancers. Looking at the study overall: The patients got ivuxolimab, which is an agonistic anti-OX40 (CD134) antibody. Anti-PD-1, anti-PD-L1 or anti-CTLA-4 therapy given earlier was allowed, and 35% to 50% had some. General observations from the study: CD4+ and CD8+ T cells in blood underwent clonal expansion by week 6 at 0.1 to 3.0 mg/kg.

The material sequenced was CD4+ or CD8+ T cells sorted from blood, taken in a trial of the OX40 agonist ivuxolimab. The TCR sequence derives from an adult with an advanced solid tumor such as melanoma, head and neck, liver or kidney cancer. J is TRBJ2-1 and V is TRBV2; D possibly corresponds to TRBD2 (7 bases). In DNA form, the CDR3 reads TGTGCCAGCAGTGAAGCGCTCCAGCGGGACATGCTTGAGCAGTTCTTC. Translation gives CASSEALQRDMLEQFF.